One T cell receptor (beta chain) is described in this entry. Germline assignment: CDR1 MNHEY and CDR2 SVGAGI. The CDR3 contains 14 residues. The V and J ends lost 8 bases and 2 bases respectively, with 14 bases between them. The method was immunoSEQ multiplex PCR; TCRdb's version includes in-frame clones alone and lacks a portion of them. The data show 90,000 to 95,000 clones, around four fifths seen once. This specimen comes from a study of control samples from healthy donors and cancer patients. The sequence came from a man aged 25 to 45 in good health. The chain carries TRBV6-5 and TRBJ2-3; D might be TRBD1 or TRBD2, each matching 6 bases. Specimen: blood. This CDR3 reads CASYRGPNTDTQYF. For the CDR3, the DNA is TGTGCCAGCTACCGGGGGCCCAACACAGATACGCAGTATTTT.